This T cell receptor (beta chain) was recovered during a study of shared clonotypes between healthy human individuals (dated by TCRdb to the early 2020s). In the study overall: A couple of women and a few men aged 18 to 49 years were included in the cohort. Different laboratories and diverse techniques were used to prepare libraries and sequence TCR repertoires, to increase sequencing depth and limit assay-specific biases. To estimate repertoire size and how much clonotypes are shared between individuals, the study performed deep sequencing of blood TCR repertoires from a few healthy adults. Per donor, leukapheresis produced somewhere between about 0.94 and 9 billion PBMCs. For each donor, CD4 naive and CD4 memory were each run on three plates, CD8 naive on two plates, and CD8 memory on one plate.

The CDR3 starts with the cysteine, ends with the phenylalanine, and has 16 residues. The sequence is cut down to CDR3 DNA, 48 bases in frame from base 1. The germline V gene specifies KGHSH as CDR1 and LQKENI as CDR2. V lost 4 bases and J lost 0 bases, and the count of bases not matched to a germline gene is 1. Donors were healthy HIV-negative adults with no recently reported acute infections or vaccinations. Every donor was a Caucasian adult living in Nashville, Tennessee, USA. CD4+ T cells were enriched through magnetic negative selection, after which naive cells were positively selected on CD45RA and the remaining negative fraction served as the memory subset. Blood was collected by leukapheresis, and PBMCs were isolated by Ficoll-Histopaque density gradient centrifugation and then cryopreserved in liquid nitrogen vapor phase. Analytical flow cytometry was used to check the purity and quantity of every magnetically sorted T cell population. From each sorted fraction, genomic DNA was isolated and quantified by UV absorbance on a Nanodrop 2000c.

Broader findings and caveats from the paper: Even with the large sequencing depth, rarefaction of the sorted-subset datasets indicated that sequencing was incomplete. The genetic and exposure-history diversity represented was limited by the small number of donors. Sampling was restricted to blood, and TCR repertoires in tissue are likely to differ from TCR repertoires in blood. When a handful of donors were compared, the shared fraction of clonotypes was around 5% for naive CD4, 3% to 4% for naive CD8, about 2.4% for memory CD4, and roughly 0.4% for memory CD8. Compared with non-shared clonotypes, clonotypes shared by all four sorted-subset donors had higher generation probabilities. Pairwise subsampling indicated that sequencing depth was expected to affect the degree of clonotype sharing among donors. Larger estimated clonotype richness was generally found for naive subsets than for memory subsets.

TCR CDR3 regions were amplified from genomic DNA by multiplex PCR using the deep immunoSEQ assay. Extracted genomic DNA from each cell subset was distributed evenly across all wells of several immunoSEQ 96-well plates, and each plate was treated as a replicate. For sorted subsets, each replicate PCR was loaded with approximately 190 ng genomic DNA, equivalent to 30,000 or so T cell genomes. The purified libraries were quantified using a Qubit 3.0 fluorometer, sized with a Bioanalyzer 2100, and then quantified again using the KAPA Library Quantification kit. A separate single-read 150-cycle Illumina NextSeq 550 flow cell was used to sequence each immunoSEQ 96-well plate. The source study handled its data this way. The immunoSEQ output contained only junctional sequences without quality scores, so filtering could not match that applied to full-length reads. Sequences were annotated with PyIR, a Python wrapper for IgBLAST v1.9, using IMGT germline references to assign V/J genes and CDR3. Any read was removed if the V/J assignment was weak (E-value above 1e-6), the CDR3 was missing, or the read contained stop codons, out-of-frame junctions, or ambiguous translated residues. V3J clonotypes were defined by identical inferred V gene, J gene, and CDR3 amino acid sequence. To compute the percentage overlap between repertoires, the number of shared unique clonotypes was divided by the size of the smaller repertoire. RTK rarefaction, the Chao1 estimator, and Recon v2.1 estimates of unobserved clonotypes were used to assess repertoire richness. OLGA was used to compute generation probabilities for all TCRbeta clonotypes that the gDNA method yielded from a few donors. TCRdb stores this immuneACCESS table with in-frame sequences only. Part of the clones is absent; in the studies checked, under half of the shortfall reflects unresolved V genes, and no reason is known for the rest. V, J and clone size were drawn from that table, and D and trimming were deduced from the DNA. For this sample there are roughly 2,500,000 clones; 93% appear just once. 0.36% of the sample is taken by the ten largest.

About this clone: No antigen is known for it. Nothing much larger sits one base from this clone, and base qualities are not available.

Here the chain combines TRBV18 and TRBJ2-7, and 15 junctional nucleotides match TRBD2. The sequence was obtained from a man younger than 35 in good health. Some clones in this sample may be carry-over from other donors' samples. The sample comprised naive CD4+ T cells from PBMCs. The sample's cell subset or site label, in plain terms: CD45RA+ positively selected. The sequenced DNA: TGTGCCAGCTCACAGGGACTAGCGGGAGGCTCCTACGAGCAGTACTTC. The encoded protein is CASSQGLAGGSYEQYF.